A selection of T cell receptor beta chains follows, all from one sample in a study of blood T cell repertoires in COVID-19. Libraries were prepared by immunoSEQ multiplex PCR; TCRdb keeps only in-frame clonotypes and omits some of them. The sample includes under 250,000 clones, roughly 85% seen only once; the top ten take 9.1%. The sample comprised PBMCs or T cells enriched from blood (not recorded which). These receptors were collected from a woman aged 45-59 years with acute COVID-19. Each CDR3 is given with its conserved first and last residue. D genes are given only for firm matches. The size of a clone is reported for some rows only, either as once, few or many, or as a class for expanded clones.

TRBJ2-1,.,TRBV30,.,CAWSVRRGNEQFF,TGTGCCTGGAGTGTACGGCGGGGCAATGAGCAGTTCTTC
TRBJ2-1,.,TRBV18,TRBD1,CASSPRDRVRYNEQFF,TGTGCCAGCTCACCACGCGACAGGGTGAGGTACAATGAGCAGTTCTTC
TRBJ2-1,.,TRBV19,.,CASSSTTRGLSYNEQFF,TGTGCCAGTAGTTCAACAACCCGGGGACTCTCCTACAATGAGCAGTTCTTC
TRBJ2-1,.,TRBV19,TRBD2,CASSIVLAGRNEQFF,TGTGCCAGTAGTATAGTACTAGCGGGGCGCAATGAGCAGTTCTTC
TRBJ2-4,.,TRBV3-1/TRBV3-2,.,CASSQGGVIQYF,TGTGCCAGCAGCCAAGGCGGGGTAATTCAGTACTTC
TRBJ1-2,once,TRBV6-5,.,CASSYGQSNYGYTF,TGTGCCAGCAGTTATGGACAGTCGAACTATGGCTACACCTTC
TRBJ1-2,.,TRBV6-1,.,CASSEVGANYGYTF,TGTGCCAGCAGTGAGGTAGGGGCTAACTATGGCTACACCTTC
TRBJ1-1,many,TRBV13,TRBD1,CASSLEGQGAMNTEAFF,TGTGCCAGCAGCCTAGAGGGACAGGGGGCCATGAACACTGAAGCTTTCTTT
TRBJ2-3,.,TRBV5-1,TRBD2,CASSLGTSGGPQDTQYF,TGCGCCAGCAGCTTAGGGACTAGCGGGGGGCCCCAGGATACGCAGTATTTT
TRBJ1-3,once,TRBV11-2,.,CASSPGSHSGNTIYF,TGTGCCAGCAGCCCGGGGTCACACTCTGGAAACACCATATATTTT
TRBJ1-5,.,TRBV7-6,TRBD1,CASSSGQGGNQPQHF,TGTGCCAGCAGCTCGGGACAGGGAGGTAATCAGCCCCAGCATTTT
TRBJ1-6,.,TRBV30,.,CAWSVGVSSYNSPLHF,TGTGCCTGGAGTGTAGGGGTGAGCTCCTATAATTCACCCCTCCACTTT
TRBJ1-2,.,TRBV18,.,CASSPGGSGYTF,TGTGCCAGCTCACCGGGGGGGTCTGGCTACACCTTC
TRBJ1-6,.,TRBV5-1,.,CASSLAAGRGSSPLHF,TGCGCCAGCAGCTTGGCCGCGGGGCGAGGGAGTTCACCCCTCCACTTT
TRBJ1-5,.,TRBV6-2/TRBV6-3,TRBD1,CASSHPTGTGGGQPQHF,TGTGCCAGCAGCCATCCCACCGGGACAGGGGGCGGTCAGCCCCAGCATTTT
TRBJ2-2,.,TRBV7-6,.,CASSPKLGQTNTGELFF,TGTGCCAGCAGCCCAAAGTTGGGACAAACGAACACCGGGGAGCTGTTTTTT
TRBJ2-7,.,TRBV6-5,TRBD1,CASSTGGAGSYEQYF,TGTGCCAGCTCTACAGGGGGCGCCGGCTCCTACGAGCAGTACTTC
TRBJ1-1,.,TRBV13,.,CASSLEDGGEAFF,TGTGCCAGCAGCTTAGAAGACGGAGGTGAAGCTTTCTTT
TRBJ1-6,.,TRBV9,.,CASSNREDSSYNSPLHF,TGTGCCAGCAGCAATCGTGAGGATAGCTCCTATAATTCACCCCTCCACTTT
TRBJ2-5,.,TRBV3-1/TRBV3-2,.,CASSQSKGRGETQYF,TGTGCCAGCAGCCAAAGTAAGGGGAGGGGGGAGACCCAGTACTTC
TRBJ1-2,once,TRBV7-9,TRBD1,CASSFGTGDGYTF,TGTGCCAGCAGCTTCGGGACAGGGGATGGCTACACCTTC
TRBJ2-3,.,TRBV7-2,TRBD2,CASSLDLGRGGADTQYF,TGTGCCAGCAGCTTGGACTTAGGGCGGGGGGGAGCAGATACGCAGTATTTT
TRBJ1-2,.,TRBV9,TRBD1,CASSVTGQERLLNGYTF,TGTGCCAGCAGCGTGACGGGACAGGAACGGCTTTTGAATGGCTACACCTTC
TRBJ2-1,once,TRBV5-6,TRBD2,CASSSGGGGIAYNEQFF,TGTGCCAGCAGCTCGGGCGGGGGAGGGATCGCCTACAATGAGCAGTTCTTC
TRBJ2-7,.,TRBV19,TRBD1,CASSRQGSAYEQYF,TGTGCCAGTAGCCGACAGGGGTCAGCCTACGAGCAGTACTTC
TRBJ1-5,.,TRBV2,.,CASRDYPDNQPQHF,TGTGCCAGCAGGGACTACCCGGACAATCAGCCCCAGCATTTT
TRBJ1-2,.,TRBV7-2,.,CASSLAGSVGQNYGYTF,TGTGCCAGCAGCTTAGCGGGTTCTGTTGGGCAGAACTATGGCTACACCTTC
TRBJ2-7,.,TRBV6-5,TRBD2,CASGWTSDEQYF,TGTGCCAGCGGCTGGACTAGCGACGAGCAGTACTTC
TRBJ2-4,once,TRBV5-1,.,CASSLEAGAAKNIQYF,TGCGCCAGCAGCTTGGAAGCAGGGGCAGCCAAAAACATTCAGTACTTC
TRBJ1-1,.,TRBV3-1/TRBV3-2,.,CASSQGPHGGTVAFF,TGTGCCAGCAGCCAAGGCCCGCATGGGGGCACTGTAGCTTTCTTT
TRBJ2-1,.,TRBV9,TRBD1,CASSAMGQFYNEQFF,TGTGCCAGCAGCGCTATGGGACAGTTCTACAATGAGCAGTTCTTC
TRBJ1-2,.,TRBV10-3,TRBD1,CAISQGALYGYTF,TGTGCCATCAGTCAGGGGGCCCTTTATGGCTACACCTTC
TRBJ1-2,.,TRBV6-5,TRBD1,CASRGQGSTYGYTF,TGTGCCAGCAGGGGACAGGGTTCTACCTATGGCTACACCTTC
TRBJ1-2,.,TRBV7-2,TRBD1,CASSSGRTGVWYGYTF,TGTGCCAGCAGCTCAGGCAGGACAGGGGTGTGGTATGGCTACACCTTC
TRBJ1-6,once,TRBV5-4,TRBD1,CASSLEQGNSPLHF,TGTGCCAGCAGCTTGGAACAGGGGAATTCACCCCTCCACTTT
TRBJ2-3,.,TRBV7-2,.,CASSLVGTSTDTQYF,TGTGCCAGCAGCTTAGTGGGGACTAGCACAGATACGCAGTATTTT
TRBJ2-1,.,TRBV6-5,TRBD2,CASNSNGGALEQFF,TGTGCCAGCAATTCCAACGGGGGGGCCCTTGAGCAGTTCTTC
TRBJ2-7,.,TRBV14,TRBD1,CASSQTGTSEQYF,TGTGCCAGCAGCCAGACAGGGACCTCCGAGCAGTACTTC
TRBJ2-2,.,TRBV7-8,.,CASSASDTGELFF,TGTGCCAGCAGCGCGAGTGACACCGGGGAGCTGTTTTTT